A single sample is the source of the 21 T cell receptor beta chains below, sequenced in a study of follicular helper T cells after annual influenza vaccination (dated by TCRdb to 2016 to 2017). The library was generated by the immunoSEQ multiplex PCR assay. As stored in TCRdb, this immuneACCESS dataset retains in-frame rearrangements with V and J assigned. A fraction of the clones does not appear; measured against another copy, unresolved V genes explain less than half of the discrepancy, and the remainder lacks a known reason. In this sample the table shows 9,700 or so clones, roughly 85% of which occur a single time. The top ten constitute roughly 0.35% of the sample. The label giving this sample's time point can be read as: 2014-2015 season, 7 days after vaccination. The specimen comprised CXCR5- memory CD4+ T cells sorted from blood, sampled 7 days after influenza vaccination. In light of the paper, this sample's cell subset or site label describes: CXCR5- memory CD4 T cells. The source is an adult who received the influenza vaccine.

The chain combines TRBV6-1 with TRBJ2-7, with 9 bases matching TRBD1. Trimming at V came to 6 bases and at J to 1 base, leaving 4 bases not matched to a gene. CDR1 is MNHNS and CDR2 is SASEGT in the germline V gene. The length of the CDR3 is 14 residues. CDR3 coding DNA: TGTGCCAGCAGGTCGACAGGGGGGTCCTACGAGCAGTACTTC. Translated: CASRSTGGSYEQYF.

This chain uses TRBV7-3 with TRBJ2-3, with a weak D call TRBD2 (7 bases). V was trimmed by 1 base and J by 0 bases, leaving 23 bases between them. This CDR3 is built from 20 residues. CDR1 and CDR2 from the germline V gene are SGHTA and FQGTGA. The CDR3 spells CASSLKPWTGGPDSTDTQYF. The CDR3 nucleotides read TGTGCCAGCAGCTTAAAACCTTGGACGGGGGGCCCGGATAGCACAGATACGCAGTATTTT. Full variable domain (rest looked up from reference TRBV7-3 and TRBJ2-3): GAGVSQTPSNKVTEKGKYVELRCDPISGHTALYWYRQSLGQGPEFLIYFQGTGAADDSGLPNDRFFAVRPEGSVSTLKIQRTERGDSAVYLCASSLKPWTGGPDSTDTQYFGPGTRLTVL.

The genes are TRBV13 and TRBJ2-7; D remains unclear. The germline V gene has CDR1 PRHDT and CDR2 FYEKMQ (reference sequence). V was cut by 0 bases and J by 3 bases, with 6 bases left in between. This CDR3 contains 13 residues. CDR3 in amino acids: CASSLGGDYEQYF. The CDR3 DNA follows: TGTGCCAGCAGCTTAGGGGGCGACTACGAGCAGTACTTC.

The sample holds one count of this clone. CDR3 loop: CASVPPRGGRETQYF. CDR3 coding DNA: TGTGCCAGCGTTCCCCCGCGGGGGGGCAGGGAGACCCAGTACTTC. The chain links TRBV7-2 to TRBJ2-5, with TRBD2 identical over 9 bases. The trim removed 8 bases at V and 5 bases at J, leaving 12 bases unmatched. The CDR3 spans 15 residues. The germline CDR1 and CDR2 sequences are SGHTA and FQGNSA.

The chain combines TRBV19 with TRBJ2-1, with 7 nucleotides matching TRBD2. The CDR3 spans 15 residues. V lost 5 bases and J lost 6; bases outside the gene matches: 10. Germline loops: CDR1 LNHDA, CDR2 SQIVND (reference sequence). CDR3: CASSERRLALNEQFF. The CDR3 coding sequence is TGTGCCAGTAGTGAACGGAGACTAGCCCTCAATGAGCAGTTCTTC. Looking up the rest from reference TRBV19 and TRBJ2-1 gives the full variable domain: DGGITQSPKYLFRKEGQNVTLSCEQNLNHDAMYWYRQDPGQGLRLIYYSQIVNDFQKGDIAEGYSVSREKKESFPLTVTSAQKNPTAFYLCASSERRLALNEQFFGPGTRLTVL.

The chain links TRBV6-5 to TRBJ1-2; D uncertain. The CDR3 length is 16 residues. The V and J ends lost 0 bases and 5 bases respectively, with 16 bases between them. Germline V CDR1 and CDR2: MNHEY, SVGAGI. The CDR3 coding sequence is TGTGCCAGCAGTTACTCATCGAGGGCGCGATGGTATGGCTACACCTTC. Encoded protein: CASSYSSRARWYGYTF.

This clone was found once. The rearrangement links TRBV28 to TRBJ1-3; D perhaps matches TRBD1 (6 bases). CDR1 MDHEN and CDR2 SYDVKM come from the germline V gene. The V end lost 6 bases, the J end lost 7 bases, and 22 bases lay between the germline ends. This CDR3 has 16 amino acids. The CDR3 region has the DNA TGTGCCAGCAGCCAATCGGACACAGGGTCGGTTAACACCATATATTTT. Translating gives CASSQSDTGSVNTIYF.

Details on this clone: The same CDR3 arises from other DNA sequences in this sample as well. J is TRBJ1-1 and V is TRBV4-2; D may be TRBD1 (5 bases). CDR3 length equals 15 residues. With 3 bases removed from V and 2 bases from J, the gap between germline ends came to 13 bases. Germline CDR1 reads LGHNA; CDR2 reads YNFKEQ. In DNA form, the CDR3 reads TGTGCCAGCAGCCACTCGGCACAGGCCAACACTGAAGCTTTCTTT. It specifies CASSHSAQANTEAFF.

The chain couples TRBV7-3 to TRBJ2-1; D not certain. Trimming removed 2 bases at V and 0 bases at J, with 11 bases between. The germline CDR1 and CDR2 sequences are SGHTA and FQGTGA. This CDR3 has 16 residues. CDR3 coding DNA: TGTGCCAGCAGCTTATGGTCCCCGATCTCCTACAATGAGCAGTTCTTC. This sequence encodes CASSLWSPISYNEQFF.

J is TRBJ2-6 and V is TRBV7-8; 7 positions agree with TRBD1. Trimming took 5 bases from V and 4 from J; bases not matched to a gene: 8. Germline lookup yields CDR1 SGHVS and CDR2 FQNEAQ. This CDR3 has 16 amino acids. Written as DNA, the CDR3 is TGTGCCAGCAGCCAACCGACAGGGACGGGGGCCAACGTCCTGACTTTC. Protein sequence: CASSQPTGTGANVLTF.

This clone was detected only a few times. In DNA form, the CDR3 reads TGTGCCAGCAGCCAGTGGACGAGGGGGCGCAATCAGCCCCAGCATTTT. As protein: CASSQWTRGRNQPQHF. This chain uses TRBV7-2 with TRBJ1-5; 7 nucleotides align to TRBD1. V was pared by 5 bases and J by 2 bases, with 9 bases of the junction left unmatched. Germline values: CDR1 SGHTA, CDR2 FQGNSA. The CDR3 is made up of 16 amino acids.

For the CDR3, the DNA is TGTGCCAGCAGACTAGAGGCGTTGAGCTCCTATAATTCACCCCTCCACTTT. It yields the protein CASRLEALSSYNSPLHF. The gene calls are TRBV2 and TRBJ1-6; D not certain. Between the trimmed V and J ends, which lost 6 bases and 0 bases, there was a span of 15 bases. The CDR3 sequence is 17 residues long. Germline V lookup: CDR1 SNHLY, CDR2 FYNNEI. Together with reference TRBV2 and TRBJ1-6, the CDR3 gives the full variable domain: EPEVTQTPSHQVTQMGQEVILRCVPISNHLYFYWYRQILGQKVEFLVSFYNNEISEKSEIFDDQFSVERPDGSNFTLKIRSTKLEDSAMYFCASRLEALSSYNSPLHFGNGTRLTVT.

This sequence joins TRBV5-1 and TRBJ1-2; D is unresolved. CDR1 is SGHRS, CDR2 YFSETQ, per germline. The CDR3 covers 13 residues. The V end lost 0 bases, the J end lost 12 bases, and 15 bases lay between the germline ends. The CDR3 coding sequence is TGCGCCAGCAGCTTGGCCGCAACAGAAGTCCACACCTTC. Protein sequence: CASSLAATEVHTF.

The rearrangement uses TRBV5-6 and TRBJ1-1; no clear D gene. V shed 7 bases and J shed 11 bases, with 18 bases lying between them. The CDR3 covers 12 residues. In germline, CDR1 is SGHDT, CDR2 YYEEEE. The CDR3 DNA is TGTGCCAGCTCTTTCGGGAGGGCTGCGGCTTTCTTT. Its protein product is CASSFGRAAAFF.

The rearrangement uses TRBV2 and TRBJ2-7; D remains unclear. CDR3 length: 14 residues. Germline lookup yields CDR1 SNHLY and CDR2 FYNNEI. The V gene lost 7 bases and the J gene lost 2 bases, with 15 bases spanning the gap. The CDR3 coding sequence is TGTGCCAGCAAGTCAAGGGAAATGACCTACGAGCAGTACTTC. The encoded protein is CASKSREMTYEQYF.

The V gene is TRBV5-4, the J gene TRBJ2-7; D might be TRBD1 (7 bases). Germline loops: CDR1 SGHNT, CDR2 YYREEE (reference sequence). Trimming shortened V by 2 bases and J by 2 bases, and 14 bases separated the two germline ends. This CDR3 is built from 15 residues. CDR3 sequence (DNA): TGTGCCAGCAGCTTTGGGCAGGGGGGTGCCTACGAGCAGTACTTC. Translated, it gives CASSFGQGGAYEQYF. Looking up the rest from reference TRBV5-4 and TRBJ2-7 gives the full variable domain: ETGVTQSPTHLIKTRGQQVTLRCSSQSGHNTVSWYQQALGQGPQFIFQYYREEENGRGNFPPRFSGLQFPNYSSELNVNALELDDSALYLCASSFGQGGAYEQYFGPGTRLTVT.

There are a few counts of this clone. The genes are TRBV12-5 and TRBJ2-7; D may be TRBD2 (5 bases). This CDR3 spans 14 amino acids. The germline CDR1 and CDR2 sequences are LGHNT and FRNRAP. Deletions cut 3 bases from V and 0 bases from J, with 9 bases between. CDR3 amino acids: CASGLGLRSYEQYF. For the CDR3, the DNA is TGTGCTAGTGGTTTAGGACTCCGCTCCTACGAGCAGTACTTC.

The V gene is TRBV4-3, the J gene TRBJ1-1; D gene uncertain. The V gene's germline CDR1 is LGHNA and CDR2 YSLEER. V was shortened by 0 bases and J by 5 bases, with 16 bases between the two germline ends. CDR3 size: 16 residues. The CDR3 spells CASSQDWLGSWTEAFF. The CDR3 nucleotides are TGCGCCAGCAGCCAAGATTGGTTGGGTAGTTGGACTGAAGCTTTCTTT.

This chain joins TRBV5-1 and TRBJ2-2; 10 bases fit TRBD1. Germline V gives CDR1 SGHRS, CDR2 YFSETQ. V lost 0 bases, J lost 5 bases, and 4 bases stayed unmatched. The CDR3 length is 16 residues. This CDR3 reads CASSLAWTGGTGELFF. The DNA of the CDR3 is TGCGCCAGCAGCTTGGCCTGGACAGGGGGTACCGGGGAGCTGTTTTTT.

The genes are TRBV7-2 and TRBJ2-3, with D uncertain. The germline V and J ends were trimmed by 2 bases and 5 bases, with 5 bases remaining between them. The CDR3 contains 12 residues. Germline CDR1 is SGHTA and CDR2 is FQGNSA. The CDR3, as DNA: TGTGCCAGCAGCTTATCGGGAGATACGCAGTATTTT. As protein: CASSLSGDTQYF.

The V call is TRBV9, the J call TRBJ1-2; D unclear. The CDR3 totals 14 residues. CDR1 is SGDLS and CDR2 is YYNGEE in the germline V gene. Trimming removed 0 bases from V and 0 bases from J, with 6 bases in between. The CDR3 bases are TGTGCCAGCAGCGTAGGGGGTTCTAACTATGGCTACACCTTC. This sequence encodes CASSVGGSNYGYTF.